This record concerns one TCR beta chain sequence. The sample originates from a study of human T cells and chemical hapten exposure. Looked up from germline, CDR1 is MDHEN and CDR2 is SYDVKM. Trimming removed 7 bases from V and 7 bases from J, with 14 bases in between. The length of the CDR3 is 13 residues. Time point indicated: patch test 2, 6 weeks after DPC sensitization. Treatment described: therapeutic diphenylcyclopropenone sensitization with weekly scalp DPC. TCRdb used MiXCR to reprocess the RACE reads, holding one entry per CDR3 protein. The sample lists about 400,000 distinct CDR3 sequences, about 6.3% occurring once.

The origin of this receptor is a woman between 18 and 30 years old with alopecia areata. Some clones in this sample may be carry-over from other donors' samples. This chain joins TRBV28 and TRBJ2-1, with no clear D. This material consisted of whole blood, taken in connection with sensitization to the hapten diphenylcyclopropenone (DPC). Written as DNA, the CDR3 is TGTGCCAGCACCCCCGATGTCGGGAATGAGCAGTTCTTC. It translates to CASTPDVGNEQFF.